The 23 T cell receptor beta chains reported below all come from one sample, sequenced in a study of blood T cell repertoires in COVID-19 (dated by TCRdb to the early 2020s). To prepare the library, the immunoSEQ multiplex PCR assay was applied. TCRdb holds this immuneACCESS table with in-frame rearrangements only. Some clones are missing; in checked studies, unresolved V genes explain under half, and the rest has no known cause. For this sample there are around 190,000 clones; 84% appear just once. About 13% of the sample belongs to the ten largest clones. Sample: peripheral blood. These receptors originate from a human donor in a cohort sampled during active COVID-19.

This clone appeared a single time. This rearrangement joins TRBV7-9 to TRBJ2-3, with 7 bases matching TRBD1. The CDR3 totals 16 residues. Germline V gives CDR1 SEHNR, CDR2 FQNEAQ (reference sequence). The V segment lost 4 bases and the J segment 3 bases; nucleotides outside the gene matches: 10. The CDR3 loop is CASSSWTAGGTDTQYF. CDR3 sequence (DNA): TGTGCCAGCAGCTCGTGGACCGCAGGGGGTACAGATACGCAGTATTTT.

The V and J genes are TRBV28 and TRBJ1-1; no clear D. Trimming removed 6 bases at V and 1 base at J, with 3 bases between. Germline values: CDR1 MDHEN, CDR2 SYDVKM. The length of the CDR3 is 11 residues. Here the CDR3 DNA reads TGTGCCAGCAGCTGGAACACTGAAGCTTTCTTT. As protein: CASSWNTEAFF.

The rearrangement uses TRBV28 and TRBJ2-7, with 7 bases matching TRBD1. CDR3 length: 14 residues. From germline, CDR1 is MDHEN and CDR2 SYDVKM. The J segment lost 0 bases and the V segment lost 6 bases, leaving 5 bases of the junction unmatched. The CDR3 reads CASRLRDSSYEQYF. Written as DNA, the CDR3 is TGTGCCAGCAGGCTAAGGGACAGCTCCTACGAGCAGTACTTC.

The chain has TRBV3-1 (or the pseudogene TRBV3-2) and TRBJ1-2; 9 bases are a match to TRBD1. The CDR3 has 17 amino acids. Unmatched junction bases numbered 16, after V lost 5 bases and J lost 6 bases. CDR1 and CDR2 from the germline V gene are LGHDT and YNNKEL (reference sequence). The CDR3: CASSSYVTGTGRDGYTF. The DNA for the CDR3 is TGTGCCAGCAGCTCTTACGTAACCGGGACAGGGAGGGATGGCTACACCTTC.

This clone is a singleton in its sample. V usage is TRBV19 and J usage is TRBJ1-2; unclear D gene. Germline V gene data show CDR1 as LNHDA and CDR2 as SQIVND (reference sequence). The V gene lost 1 base and the J gene lost 2 bases, with 8 bases spanning the gap. The CDR3 length is 14 residues. The CDR3 spells CASSIGWANYGYTF. The CDR3 nucleotides read TGTGCCAGTAGTATAGGGTGGGCGAACTATGGCTACACCTTC.

This clone was seen a few times. V and J are TRBV10-3 and TRBJ1-3, with D possibly matching TRBD1 (5 bases). The CDR3 is 13 residues long. Per the germline V gene, CDR1 is ENHRY and CDR2 is SYGVKD. Trimming removed 1 base at V and 16 bases at J, with 17 bases between. CDR3 sequence (DNA): TGTGCCATCAGTGAGTTTCAGGCGCACAGGTCGTATTTT. This encodes CAISEFQAHRSYF.

The gene calls are TRBV30 and TRBJ2-3; 11 bases agree with TRBD2. Germline V CDR1 and CDR2: GTSNPN, SVGIG (reference sequence). The CDR3 is 15 residues long. V was pared by 4 bases and J by 3 bases, with 6 bases of the junction left unmatched. In nucleotides, the CDR3 is TGTGCCTGGAAACCACTAGCGGGAGCGACAGATACGCAGTATTTT. It yields the protein CAWKPLAGATDTQYF.

Comment on this clone: Germline is not matched at one junction end, which may reflect a read error. The V gene is TRBV30, the J gene TRBJ1-2, with TRBD1 as a possible D gene (6 bases). The CDR3 is 11 amino acids. Germline CDR1 and CDR2: GTSNPN and SVGIG (reference sequence). The CDR3 coding sequence is TGTGCCTGGAGTGTACAGGGAAGGAGCGCCTTC. This translates into CAWSVQGRSAF.

The V call is TRBV9, the J call TRBJ1-2; D gene ambiguous. Germline V gives CDR1 SGDLS, CDR2 YYNGEE. CDR3 length: 14 residues. Trimming took off 0 bases at V and 8 bases at J, with 14 bases between the two ends. The CDR3 sequence: CASSVGEAGRGYTF. The CDR3 DNA sequence: TGTGCCAGCAGCGTAGGGGAGGCCGGAAGGGGCTACACCTTC.

J is TRBJ2-7 and V is TRBV19; 12 positions agree with TRBD2. Trimming at V came to 4 bases and at J to 3 bases, leaving 4 bases not matched to a gene. Germline CDR1 LNHDA, CDR2 SQIVND (reference sequence). The CDR3 sequence is 15 residues long. CDR3: CASSTSGRGIYEQYF. CDR3 in DNA: TGTGCCAGTAGTACTAGCGGGAGGGGAATCTACGAGCAGTACTTC.

This clone was recorded once. The rearrangement uses TRBV5-1 and TRBJ2-5; unclear D gene. V was trimmed by 0 bases and J by 7 bases, leaving 13 bases between them. The CDR3 spans 14 residues. Germline V lookup: CDR1 SGHRS, CDR2 YFSETQ. CDR3 amino acids: CASSLGTPRGTQYF. The CDR3 DNA follows: TGCGCCAGCAGCTTGGGCACACCAAGAGGGACCCAGTACTTC.

This rearrangement joins TRBV6-1 to TRBJ1-5; D remains unclear. V lost 1 base, J lost 1 base, and 8 bases lay in between. The CDR3 extends over 15 amino acids. Germline-derived CDR1 and CDR2 are MNHNS and SASEGT. The CDR3: CASSEGALSNQPQHF. For the CDR3, the DNA is TGTGCCAGCAGTGAAGGGGCCCTGAGCAATCAGCCCCAGCATTTT.

The chain has TRBV29-1 and TRBJ1-1; weak D call: TRBD1 (5 bases). The CDR3 has 13 residues. Trimming cost V 8 bases and J 4 bases, with 17 bases left between them. The germline CDR1 and CDR2 sequences are SQVTM and ANQGSEA. This CDR3 reads CSPSTVVSTEAFF. CDR3 DNA sequence: TGCAGCCCGTCGACAGTCGTTAGCACTGAAGCTTTCTTT.

This rearrangement joins TRBV5-1 to TRBJ1-2; 8 bases fit TRBD1. The CDR3 is made up of 15 amino acids. After removal of 4 bases from V and 3 bases from J, the junction contained 8 bases not matched to a gene. Germline values: CDR1 SGHRS, CDR2 YFSETQ. CDR3 coding DNA: TGCGCCAGCAGCAGGACAGGGATTACGGACTATGGCTACACCTTC. It codes for CASSRTGITDYGYTF.

The chain combines TRBV7-8 with TRBJ1-5, with TRBD1 as a possible D gene (5 bases). Germline V gene data show CDR1 as SGHVS and CDR2 as FQNEAQ. The length of the CDR3 is 13 residues. V lost 5 bases and J lost 7, with 12 bases in between. In DNA, the CDR3 is TGTGCCAGCAGCCTCGGTGGGGGGCAGCCCCAGCATTTT. It specifies CASSLGGGQPQHF.

The DNA for the CDR3 is TGTGCCAGCAGTCCAGCCGCAGGGGAGTCTGGAAACACCATATATTTT. Its protein is CASSPAAGESGNTIYF. The gene calls are TRBV7-9 and TRBJ1-3, with TRBD1 as a possible D gene (6 bases). Trimming took 6 bases from V and 1 from J, leaving 16 bases between them. From germline, CDR1 is SEHNR and CDR2 FQNEAQ (reference sequence). This CDR3 spans 16 amino acids.

V usage is TRBV4-1 and J usage is TRBJ2-2, with D maybe TRBD2 (6 bases). V lost 2 bases and J 7 bases, leaving 14 bases between the germline ends. Germline CDR1 reads MGHRA; CDR2 reads YSYEKL. The CDR3 spans 15 residues. CDR3 in DNA: TGCGCCAGCAGCCAACTCGCGGGGTTTATCGGGGAGCTGTTTTTT. Protein: CASSQLAGFIGELFF.

This chain uses TRBV18 with TRBJ1-1, with TRBD1 matching 7 bases. This CDR3 has 17 amino acids. The ends lost 2 bases at V and 0 bases at J; junction bases unmatched: 9. Germline V CDR1 and CDR2: KGHSH, LQKENI. The CDR3 loop reads CASSPGLTGYMNTEAFF. The CDR3 region has the DNA TGTGCCAGCTCACCAGGATTGACAGGGTATATGAACACTGAAGCTTTCTTT.

This chain uses TRBV7-9 with TRBJ1-1; D perhaps matches TRBD1 (6 bases). Deletions cut 0 bases from V and 7 bases from J, with 9 bases between. CDR1 and CDR2 from the germline V gene are SEHNR and FQNEAQ (reference sequence). CDR3 length: 13 residues. The CDR3 DNA reads as TGTGCCAGCAGCTTAGCGGGGGCTGGTGAAGCTTTCTTT. Its protein is CASSLAGAGEAFF.

V usage is TRBV11-2 and J usage is TRBJ1-2; TRBD1 is a possible D gene (5 bases). Trimming stripped 5 bases from V and 0 bases from J, with 13 bases between. This CDR3 comprises 15 residues. Germline CDR1 SGHAT, CDR2 FQNNGV. The CDR3 nucleotides are TGTGCCAGCAGCACCCGACAGCATACTAACTATGGCTACACCTTC. As protein: CASSTRQHTNYGYTF. The full variable domain, in which reference TRBV11-2 and TRBJ1-2 provide the parts outside the CDR3, is EAGVAQSPRYKIIEKRQSVAFWCNPISGHATLYWYQQILGQGPKLLIQFQNNGVVDDSQLPKDRFSAERLKGVDSTLKIQPAKLEDSAVYLCASSTRQHTNYGYTFGSGTRLTVV.

This chain uses TRBV28 with TRBJ2-3, with 7 bases aligning to TRBD2. Trimming removed 5 bases from V and 5 bases from J; junction bases left unmatched: 4. Germline assignment: CDR1 MDHEN and CDR2 SYDVKM. This CDR3 has 13 residues. The CDR3, as DNA: TGTGCCAGCAGTGAGCGGGGAGTAGATACGCAGTATTTT. This sequence encodes CASSERGVDTQYF.

CDR3 sequence (DNA): TGTGCCAGCAGTTTATCCTTAATAGGGGGCAGCTCTGGGGCCAACGTCCTGACTTTC. This codes for CASSLSLIGGSSGANVLTF. The rearrangement uses TRBV27 and TRBJ2-6; 7 nucleotides align to TRBD1. The CDR3 is 19 residues long. The ends lost 0 bases at V and 0 bases at J; junction bases unmatched: 8. Germline V gene data show CDR1 as MNHEY and CDR2 as SMNVEV (reference sequence).

V and J are TRBV20-1 and TRBJ1-1; TRBD1 might be the D (5 bases). CDR1 and CDR2 from the germline V gene are DFQATT and SNEGSKA (reference sequence). This CDR3 has 11 residues. Trimming cost V 2 bases and J 7 bases, with 8 bases left between them. CDR3 coding DNA: TGCAGTGCTAGAAAACAGGTTGAAGCTTTCTTT. Translating it yields CSARKQVEAFF.